This T cell receptor beta chain stems from a study of T cell responses to AZD1222 COVID-19 vaccine (dated by TCRdb to about 2021). For context, the study as a whole: AZD1222 recipients with second doses at about 4 weeks or about 12 weeks were pooled, because spike-specific TCR depth and breadth did not differ between schedules. A total of just over 230 trial participants underwent TCR sequencing, of whom roughly 210 received two doses of AZD1222 and some 25 received two doses of the MenACWY control vaccine. Enrollment into the trials was organized by age into subgroups of 18-55, 56-69 and 70-plus years, and those subgroups contained approximately 150, 30 and 60 TCR-sequenced participants, respectively. Study-wide conclusions, independent of this receptor: Because no day 14 peak-response samples were available, repertoires were characterized only after the peak T cell response. Nearly half of unique spike-specific TCRs reportedly recognized epitopes outside regions mutated in the B.1.351 and B.1.1.7 variants. In the small 56-69-year group, the increase in depth fell short of significance, most likely because of low power. Participants were mostly white British and included more females than males, and it was suggested by the authors that clonal diversity may have been underestimated. Only a handful of AZD1222 recipients were SARS-CoV-2 seropositive at baseline, limiting conclusions about previously exposed vaccinees. The vaccine-associated CD4 TCRs covered the entire spike protein, and the dominant responses fell in regions 160-218 and 743-854. After two AZD1222 doses, spike-specific TCR breadth and depth were significantly higher than at day 0 and than in MenACWY recipients.

The sample's time point label is to be understood as: baseline before first vaccination. Vaccinee samples came from UK trials COV001 and COV002, including a single-blind randomized controlled phase 2/3 trial of AZD1222 (ChAdOx1 nCoV-19) in healthy adults. For TCRbeta chain sequencing, PBMC samples from trial participants were taken at day 0 and at day 28 after the second dose. The CDR3 holds 12 amino acids from the cysteine to the phenylalanine. Only the CDR3 region is kept as DNA, spanning 36 bases read in frame from base 1. CDR1 and CDR2 are drawn from the germline V gene: SGHRS, YFSETQ. A distance of 6 bases separates the germline ends of V and J, which lose 4 bases and 1 base respectively. The CDR3 regions of human TCRbeta chains were subjected to immunosequencing. Concerning the study's data processing: Repertoire TCRs were matched against a reference library of SARS-CoV-2-specific TCRs generated with the MIRA antigen-specificity platform. Breadth meant the fraction of unique TCRs that were SARS-CoV-2-associated, whereas depth meant the fraction of total T cells that were SARS-CoV-2-associated. Using the MIRA data, each spike-specific TCR was mapped to the spike region that the TCR reacts to and placed in a CD4 or CD8 class. Log10-transformed breadth and depth values were compared by one-way ANOVA with Sidak's multiple comparisons tests. Here the immuneACCESS table is served through TCRdb, limited to in-frame sequences with V and J called. Missing clones are a known gap in these copies; in checked studies unresolved V genes cover under half, and the rest lacks a known reason. V and J calls and clone size are copied from that table; D and trimming were computed from the DNA. The sample table holds tens of thousands of clones, of which 70% to 90% were seen once. The ten largest clones capture around 4.9% of the sample.

This clone turned up a few times. Its antigen target is currently unknown. Base qualities were left out, and no much larger clone turns up one base away. The TCR was taken from an adult in good health. Sample: peripheral blood, taken on day 0 of AZD1222 vaccination. The V gene is TRBV5-1 and the J gene is TRBJ2-7, with an unclear D gene assignment. The CDR3: CASSVDSYEQYF. The bases are TGCGCCAGCAGCGTGGATTCCTACGAGCAGTACTTC. Supplemented by the reference TRBV5-1 and TRBJ2-7 proteins around the CDR3, the complete variable domain is KAGVTQTPRYLIKTRGQQVTLSCSPISGHRSVSWYQQTPGQGLQFLFEYFSETQRNKGNFPGRFSGRQFSNSRSEMNVSTLELGDSALYLCASSVDSYEQYFGPGTRLTVT.